These T cell receptor beta chains were read from a single sample in a study of T-cell memory formation after mild COVID-19. MiXCR, run by TCRdb on the 5' RACE reads, gives a single entry per CDR3 protein. The sample shows about 210,000 distinct CDR3 sequences, around 26% of them seen only once. Sequenced: PBMCs or a T cell subset sorted from them (not recorded which). The source of these receptors is an adult woman who had mild COVID-19 (a few samples of this study predate the infection). Cell type and time point are not known. CDR3s include the opening cysteine and the closing phenylalanine or tryptophan. A D gene is named only where the DNA matches it firmly. Not all rows give a size; the values are once, few, many and, for expanded clones, a class.

clone size: few
D gene: TRBD2
V gene: TRBV2
J gene: TRBJ2-1
CDR3 DNA: TGTGCCAGCAAGCGACTAGCGGGAGGGCCAGATGAGCAGTTCTTC
CDR3 protein: CASKRLAGGPDEQFF

clone size: NA
D gene: NA
V gene: TRBV7-3
J gene: TRBJ1-1
CDR3 DNA: TGTGCCAGCAGCTTAAACAGGTCAAACACTGAAGCTTTCTTT
CDR3 protein: CASSLNRSNTEAFF

clone size: NA
D gene: TRBD1
V gene: TRBV3-1
J gene: TRBJ2-7
CDR3 DNA: TGTGCCAGCAGCCAAATTGGGACAGGGGGTTACGAGCAGTACTTC
CDR3 protein: CASSQIGTGGYEQYF

clone size: NA
D gene: NA
V gene: TRBV16
J gene: TRBJ2-2
CDR3 DNA: TGTGCCAGCAGCCAAAGGTCAGGGACGGAGCTGTTTTTT
CDR3 protein: CASSQRSGTELFF

clone size: NA
D gene: TRBD2
V gene: TRBV29-1
J gene: TRBJ2-1
CDR3 DNA: TGCAGCGCCGGACTAGCGGCTAACAATGAGCAGTTCTTC
CDR3 protein: CSAGLAANNEQFF

clone size: NA
D gene: TRBD2
V gene: TRBV27
J gene: TRBJ2-5
CDR3 DNA: TGTGCCAGCAGTCCCGGACTAGCGGTACTCTATAGTCAAGAGACCCAGTACTTC
CDR3 protein: CASSPGLAVLYSQETQYF

clone size: NA
D gene: NA
V gene: TRBV30
J gene: TRBJ1-5
CDR3 DNA: TGTGCCTGGACTAGAGGGGCCGGGCAGCCCCAGCATTTT
CDR3 protein: CAWTRGAGQPQHF

clone size: few
D gene: NA
V gene: TRBV5-5
J gene: TRBJ2-3
CDR3 DNA: TGTGCCAGCAGCCTGAAGCAGCCTACCATCGATACGCAGTATTTT
CDR3 protein: CASSLKQPTIDTQYF

clone size: few
D gene: TRBD2
V gene: TRBV7-2
J gene: TRBJ2-2
CDR3 DNA: TGTGCCAGCAGCTTAGTGGCGGGAGGGCCCACCGGGGAGCTGTTTTTT
CDR3 protein: CASSLVAGGPTGELFF

clone size: NA
D gene: TRBD2
V gene: TRBV6-2/TRBV6-3
J gene: TRBJ2-3
CDR3 DNA: TGTGCCAGCAGTACCTGGGGGACTAGCGGAACAGATACGCAGTATTTT
CDR3 protein: CASSTWGTSGTDTQYF

clone size: NA
D gene: TRBD2
V gene: TRBV10-3
J gene: TRBJ2-1
CDR3 DNA: TGTGCCATCAGCTCCAGCGGGGGCCGCTACAATGAGCAGTTCTTC
CDR3 protein: CAISSSGGRYNEQFF

clone size: NA
D gene: TRBD2
V gene: TRBV12-3/TRBV12-4
J gene: TRBJ2-7
CDR3 DNA: TGTGCCAGCAGGCGGACTAGCGGGGGATTCCGCGAGCAGTACTTC
CDR3 protein: CASRRTSGGFREQYF

clone size: few
D gene: NA
V gene: TRBV6-5
J gene: TRBJ2-3
CDR3 DNA: TGTGCCAGCAGACAGTCCCGAGGAGGGACAGATACGCAGTATTTT
CDR3 protein: CASRQSRGGTDTQYF

clone size: NA
D gene: NA
V gene: TRBV6-6
J gene: TRBJ2-3
CDR3 DNA: TGTGCCAGCAGCTCCATAGCGGCCCTCACAGATACGCAGTATTTT
CDR3 protein: CASSSIAALTDTQYF

clone size: many
D gene: NA
V gene: TRBV5-1
J gene: TRBJ2-7
CDR3 DNA: TGCGCCAGCAGCCTGGGTGGCGGGCCTTACGAGCAGTACTTC
CDR3 protein: CASSLGGGPYEQYF

clone size: few
D gene: TRBD2
V gene: TRBV6-4
J gene: TRBJ2-3
CDR3 DNA: TGTGCCAGCAGTGCGACTAGCGGGGGAGCAGATACGCAGTATTTT
CDR3 protein: CASSATSGGADTQYF

clone size: few
D gene: TRBD1
V gene: TRBV12-3/TRBV12-4
J gene: TRBJ2-5
CDR3 DNA: TGTGCCAGCAGTAATCGGACAGGGGTTTTAGGGGAGACCCAGTACTTC
CDR3 protein: CASSNRTGVLGETQYF

clone size: NA
D gene: NA
V gene: TRBV5-4
J gene: TRBJ1-6
CDR3 DNA: TGTGCCAGCACCTCGGGTCCCCCTGTCAATTCACCCCTCCACTTT
CDR3 protein: CASTSGPPVNSPLHF

clone size: NA
D gene: NA
V gene: TRBV7-2
J gene: TRBJ2-2
CDR3 DNA: TGTGCCAGCAGCACAAGTGGCGGGGAGCTGTTTTTT
CDR3 protein: CASSTSGGELFF

clone size: few
D gene: TRBD1
V gene: TRBV2
J gene: TRBJ1-1
CDR3 DNA: TGTGCCAGCGGAGGGGGCTTCTCCGAAGCTTTCTTT
CDR3 protein: CASGGGFSEAFF

clone size: NA
D gene: TRBD2
V gene: TRBV4-1
J gene: TRBJ2-5
CDR3 DNA: TGCGCCAGCAGCCAGACGGGACTAACCAAAGAGACCCAGTACTTC
CDR3 protein: CASSQTGLTKETQYF

clone size: few
D gene: TRBD1
V gene: TRBV12-3/TRBV12-4
J gene: TRBJ2-1
CDR3 DNA: TGTGCCAGCAGCTTTCAAGGACAGGGGAGGTTTAATGAGCAGTTCTTC
CDR3 protein: CASSFQGQGRFNEQFF

clone size: NA
D gene: TRBD1
V gene: TRBV4-1
J gene: TRBJ1-4
CDR3 DNA: TGCGCCAGCAGCCAAGGCGGGACAGGGGGAAAACTGTTTTTT
CDR3 protein: CASSQGGTGGKLFF

clone size: NA
D gene: NA
V gene: TRBV14
J gene: TRBJ1-6
CDR3 DNA: TGTGCCAGCAGCCAAGATGGGGCAGGAATCGCCAGCTCCTATAATTCACCCCTCCACTTT
CDR3 protein: CASSQDGAGIASSYNSPLHF

clone size: few
D gene: NA
V gene: TRBV5-1
J gene: TRBJ1-3
CDR3 DNA: TGCGCCAGCAGCTTGGCGCAGGGGTCAGGAAACACCATATATTTT
CDR3 protein: CASSLAQGSGNTIYF

clone size: NA
D gene: NA
V gene: TRBV29-1
J gene: TRBJ2-1
CDR3 DNA: TGCAGCGTTGTCAGCCAGTTTTTTTACAATGAGCAGTTCTTC
CDR3 protein: CSVVSQFFYNEQFF

clone size: NA
D gene: NA
V gene: TRBV2
J gene: TRBJ2-7
CDR3 DNA: TGTGCCAGCAGCCCCCCCGGTCCCTACGAGCAGTACTTC
CDR3 protein: CASSPPGPYEQYF

clone size: NA
D gene: TRBD2
V gene: TRBV27
J gene: TRBJ2-7
CDR3 DNA: TGTGCCAGCAGTCCGACTAGCGTGAACTACGAGCAGTACTTC
CDR3 protein: CASSPTSVNYEQYF

clone size: many
D gene: TRBD2
V gene: TRBV13
J gene: TRBJ2-7
CDR3 DNA: TGTGCCAGCAGCTCGCCGGTTACTAGCGGGAAGAGCTCCTACGAGCAGTACTTC
CDR3 protein: CASSSPVTSGKSSYEQYF

clone size: NA
D gene: NA
V gene: TRBV7-6
J gene: TRBJ2-2
CDR3 DNA: TGTGCCAGCAGCTCCCTTGTGGGGGTTAACACCGGGGAGCTGTTTTTT
CDR3 protein: CASSSLVGVNTGELFF

clone size: NA
D gene: NA
V gene: TRBV25-1
J gene: TRBJ2-5
CDR3 DNA: TGTGCCAGCAGTGAACTCGGACAGTCCTCGTACCAAGAGACCCAGTACTTC
CDR3 protein: CASSELGQSSYQETQYF

clone size: NA
D gene: NA
V gene: TRBV7-8
J gene: TRBJ1-1
CDR3 DNA: TGTGCCAGCAGCTTAGAGTATCAACACCGCGCTTTCTTT
CDR3 protein: CASSLEYQHRAFF

clone size: few
D gene: NA
V gene: TRBV3-1
J gene: TRBJ2-2
CDR3 DNA: TGTGCCAGCAGCCAAGATCGGAGGGACACCGGGGAGCTGTTTTTT
CDR3 protein: CASSQDRRDTGELFF

clone size: NA
D gene: NA
V gene: TRBV9
J gene: TRBJ1-2
CDR3 DNA: TGTGCCAGCAGCGTAGACCAGGGAGCTAACTATGGCTACACCTTC
CDR3 protein: CASSVDQGANYGYTF

clone size: NA
D gene: TRBD1
V gene: TRBV11-3
J gene: TRBJ1-1
CDR3 DNA: TGTGCCAGCAGCGGACAGGGAATCAGGACTGAAGCTTTCTTT
CDR3 protein: CASSGQGIRTEAFF

clone size: NA
D gene: NA
V gene: TRBV4-1
J gene: TRBJ2-3
CDR3 DNA: TGCGCCAGCAGCCAAGTGGGTCCTCTTTTCCGGGATACGCAGTATTTT
CDR3 protein: CASSQVGPLFRDTQYF

clone size: NA
D gene: NA
V gene: TRBV30
J gene: TRBJ1-5
CDR3 DNA: TGTGCCTGGAGTCGCCAATTCAATCAGCCCCAGCATTTT
CDR3 protein: CAWSRQFNQPQHF

clone size: NA
D gene: TRBD1
V gene: TRBV7-6
J gene: TRBJ2-7
CDR3 DNA: TGTGCCAGCAGCCCGCAACAGGGGGCAGGAGACGAGCAGTACTTC
CDR3 protein: CASSPQQGAGDEQYF

clone size: NA
D gene: NA
V gene: TRBV20-1
J gene: TRBJ2-7
CDR3 DNA: TGCACCATGAGCCAGGTTGGCTACGAGCAGTACTTC
CDR3 protein: CTMSQVGYEQYF

clone size: NA
D gene: NA
V gene: TRBV10-3
J gene: TRBJ1-2
CDR3 DNA: TGTGCCATCAGTGTTCTCAGGTCAGATGGCTACACCTTC
CDR3 protein: CAISVLRSDGYTF

clone size: NA
D gene: NA
V gene: TRBV24-1
J gene: TRBJ1-1
CDR3 DNA: TGTGCCACCCCCCGGGCCAGAACTGAAGCTTTCTTT
CDR3 protein: CATPRARTEAFF

clone size: few
D gene: TRBD2
V gene: TRBV12-3/TRBV12-4
J gene: TRBJ2-3
CDR3 DNA: TGTGCCAGCCAGCCGGGACGGGAGGATCCCACAGATACGCAGTATTTT
CDR3 protein: CASQPGREDPTDTQYF

clone size: NA
D gene: TRBD2
V gene: TRBV29-1
J gene: TRBJ2-5
CDR3 DNA: TGCAGCGTTTCTAGCGGGGAGACCCAGTACTTC
CDR3 protein: CSVSSGETQYF

clone size: few
D gene: NA
V gene: TRBV5-1
J gene: TRBJ2-1
CDR3 DNA: TGCGCCAGCAGCTTGGGGGAGCGGCACTCCTACAATGAGCAGTTCTTC
CDR3 protein: CASSLGERHSYNEQFF

clone size: NA
D gene: NA
V gene: TRBV4-1
J gene: TRBJ2-2
CDR3 DNA: TGCGCCAGCAGCCAAGTTGTCGGGGACGACACCGGGGAGCTGTTTTTT
CDR3 protein: CASSQVVGDDTGELFF